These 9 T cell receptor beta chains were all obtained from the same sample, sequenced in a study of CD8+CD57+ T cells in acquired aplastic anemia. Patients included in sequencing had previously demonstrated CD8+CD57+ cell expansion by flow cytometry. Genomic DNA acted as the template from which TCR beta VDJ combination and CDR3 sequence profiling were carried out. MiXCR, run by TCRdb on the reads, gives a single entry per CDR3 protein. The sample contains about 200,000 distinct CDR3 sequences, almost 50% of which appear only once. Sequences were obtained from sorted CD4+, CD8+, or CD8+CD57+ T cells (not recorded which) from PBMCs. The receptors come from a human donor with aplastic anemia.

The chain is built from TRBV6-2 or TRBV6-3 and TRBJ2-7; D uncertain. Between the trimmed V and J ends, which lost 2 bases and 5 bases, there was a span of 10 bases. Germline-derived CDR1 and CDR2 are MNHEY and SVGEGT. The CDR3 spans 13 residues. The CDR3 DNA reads TGTGCCAGCAGTTACGGTCAGGCTCACGAGCAGTACGTC. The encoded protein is CASSYGQAHEQYV.

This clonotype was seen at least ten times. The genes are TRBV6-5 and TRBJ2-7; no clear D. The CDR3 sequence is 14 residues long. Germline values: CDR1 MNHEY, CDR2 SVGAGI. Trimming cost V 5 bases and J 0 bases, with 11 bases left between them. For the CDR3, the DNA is TGTGCCAGCAGTGAGGACGGTAGCTCCTACGAGCAGTACTTC. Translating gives CASSEDGSSYEQYF.

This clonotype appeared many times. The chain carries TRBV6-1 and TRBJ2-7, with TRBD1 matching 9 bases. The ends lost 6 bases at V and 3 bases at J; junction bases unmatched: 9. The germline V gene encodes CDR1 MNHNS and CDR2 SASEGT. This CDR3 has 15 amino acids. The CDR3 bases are TGTGCCAGCAGAGACGACAGGGGGTACCACTACGAGCAGTACTTC. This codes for CASRDDRGYHYEQYF.

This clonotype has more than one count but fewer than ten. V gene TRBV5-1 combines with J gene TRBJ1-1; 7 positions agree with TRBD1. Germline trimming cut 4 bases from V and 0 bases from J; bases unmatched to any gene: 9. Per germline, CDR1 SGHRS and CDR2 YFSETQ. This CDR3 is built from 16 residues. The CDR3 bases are TGCGCCAGCAGCCAGTACGGGACAGAAGTGAACACTGAAGCTTTCTTT. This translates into CASSQYGTEVNTEAFF.

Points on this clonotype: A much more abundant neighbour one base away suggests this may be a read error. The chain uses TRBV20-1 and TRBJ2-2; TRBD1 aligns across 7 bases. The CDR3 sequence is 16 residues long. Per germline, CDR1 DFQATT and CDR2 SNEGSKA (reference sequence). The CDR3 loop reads CSARDPRGPNTGELVF. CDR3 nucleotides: TGCAGTGCTAGAGATCCGAGGGGGCCGAACACCGGGGAGCTGGTTTTT.

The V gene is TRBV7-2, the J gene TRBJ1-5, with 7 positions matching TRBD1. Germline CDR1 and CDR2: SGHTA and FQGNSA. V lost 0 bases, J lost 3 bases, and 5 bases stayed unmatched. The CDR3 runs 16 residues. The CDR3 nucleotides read TGTGCCAGCAGCTTAGCTCCAGGGGGTCACAATCAGCCCCAGCATTTT. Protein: CASSLAPGGHNQPQHF.

CDR3 nucleotides: TGTGCCAGCAGCTTAAAGGGCAGGGCCCCCTCGGGTGGCACAGATACGCAGTATTTT. Translating it yields CASSLKGRAPSGGTDTQYF. The chain combines TRBV7-9 with TRBJ2-3, with a tentative D call TRBD1 (5 bases). CDR1 and CDR2 (germline): SEHNR, FQNEAQ (reference sequence). The V end was cut by 2 bases, the J end by 1 base, with 22 bases between. The CDR3 runs to 19 residues.

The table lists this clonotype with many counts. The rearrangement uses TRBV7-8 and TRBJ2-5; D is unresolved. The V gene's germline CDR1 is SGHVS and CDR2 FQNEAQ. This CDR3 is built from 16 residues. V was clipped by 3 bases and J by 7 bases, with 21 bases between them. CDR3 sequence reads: CASSFTAPFKGGTQYF. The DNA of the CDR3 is TGTGCCAGCAGCTTTACCGCCCCGTTCAAAGGTGGGACCCAGTACTTC.

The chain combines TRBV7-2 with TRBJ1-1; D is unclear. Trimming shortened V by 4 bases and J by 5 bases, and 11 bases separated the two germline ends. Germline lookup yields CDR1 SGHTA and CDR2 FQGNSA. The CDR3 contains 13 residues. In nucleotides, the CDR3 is TGTGCCAGCAGCTCCGGGGTTGTGACTGAAGCTTTCTTT. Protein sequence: CASSSGVVTEAFF. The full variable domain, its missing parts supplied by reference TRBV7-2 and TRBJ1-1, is GAGVSQSPSNKVTEKGKDVELRCDPISGHTALYWYRQSLGQGLEFLIYFQGNSAPDKSGLPSDRFSAERTGGSVSTLTIQRTQQEDSAVYLCASSSGVVTEAFFGQGTRLTVV.